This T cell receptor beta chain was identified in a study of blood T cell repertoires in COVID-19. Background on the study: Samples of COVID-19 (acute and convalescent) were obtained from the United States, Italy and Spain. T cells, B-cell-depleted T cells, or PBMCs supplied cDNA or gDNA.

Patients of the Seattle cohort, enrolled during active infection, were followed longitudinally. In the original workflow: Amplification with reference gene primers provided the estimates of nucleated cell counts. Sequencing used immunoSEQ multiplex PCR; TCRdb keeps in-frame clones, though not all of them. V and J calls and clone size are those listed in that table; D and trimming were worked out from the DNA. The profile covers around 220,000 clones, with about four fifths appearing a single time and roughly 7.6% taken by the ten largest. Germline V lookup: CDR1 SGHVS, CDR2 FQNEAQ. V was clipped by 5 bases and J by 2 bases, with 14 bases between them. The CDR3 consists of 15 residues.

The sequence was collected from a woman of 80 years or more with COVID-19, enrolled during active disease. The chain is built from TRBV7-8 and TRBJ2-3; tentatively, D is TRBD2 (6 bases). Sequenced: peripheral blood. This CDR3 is CASSTGGAYTDTQYF. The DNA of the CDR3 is TGTGCCAGCAGCACCGGAGGGGCCTACACAGATACGCAGTATTTT.